A single T cell receptor (beta chain) is shown here with its context. Its antigen is unidentified. The CDR3 extends over 13 amino acids. V gave up 6 bases and J gave up 3 bases, with 12 bases separating them. Per the germline V gene, CDR1 is PRHDT and CDR2 is FYEKMQ (reference sequence). The data were taken from a study of vaccination effects on CD4 cells after COVID-19. Study at large: Wells of roughly 1.9 million PBMC each were grown with 10 IU/ml IL-2 and about 10 ug/ml peptides. Points from the study as a whole: Few convalescent patients and no early post-infection timepoints were included in the study. Late after vaccination, infection- and vaccine-induced clones showed marked clonal contraction.

Subsequent to approximately 9 days of culture, CD4+ T cells were isolated. This person caught SARS-CoV-2 sometime from March to December 2020, and PCR testing confirmed the infection. Of the BNT162b2 and mRNA-1273 vaccines, participants received two doses of one or the other. Half-medium changes using IL-2 medium occurred on days 3 and 7. Sequencing used immunoSEQ multiplex PCR; TCRdb keeps in-frame clones, though not all of them. The profile shows about 50,000 clones, nearly 75% of them singletons. This chain links TRBV13 with TRBJ2-7, with D possibly TRBD1 on 5 matching bases. This TCR came from a human donor who had a prior SARS-CoV-2 infection. The material sequenced was CD4+ T cells from PBMCs cultured without peptide, taken after COVID-19 vaccination. CDR3 nucleotide sequence: TGTGCCAGCAGATTTGGACACGACTACGAGCAGTACTTC. Translated: CASRFGHDYEQYF.